The 8 T cell receptor beta chains given below trace back to one sample, sequenced in a study of blood T cells in healthy people across ages. Combining a sample-barcoded 5' primer with a J-beta primer mix, a second PCR ran for 7 to 11 cycles. TCRdb re-called the 5' RACE reads through MiXCR, storing one row per CDR3 protein. The data show under 1,100,000 distinct CDR3 sequences, 25% seen once. These same records also appear under a second study, on T cells of mothers and their children.

The sample comprised blood. Receptors were obtained from a girl aged 2 to 9 in good health.

This clonotype turned up a few times. This chain joins TRBV16 and TRBJ2-7; D is ambiguous. Germline V lookup: CDR1 KGHSY, CDR2 FQNENV. CDR3 length equals 16 residues. Trimming took 2 bases from V and 0 from J, leaving 14 bases between them. The CDR3 DNA follows: TGTGCCAGCAGCCAAGGAAGTTTGCCCCTCTCCTACGAGCAGTACTTC. Protein: CASSQGSLPLSYEQYF.

This clonotype turned up a few times. The chain is built from TRBV6-2 or TRBV6-3 and TRBJ2-7; no clear D gene. Germline CDR1 and CDR2: MNHEY and SVGEGT. There are 13 residues in the CDR3. V was clipped by 6 bases and J by 2 bases, with 11 bases between them. In nucleotides, the CDR3 is TGTGCCAGCAGAGTAGAAGAAACCTACGAGCAGTACTTC. As protein: CASRVEETYEQYF.

The chain uses TRBV11-2 and TRBJ2-5, with TRBD2 identical over 9 bases. The better agreement between TRBJ2-7 and the DNA end casts doubt on the J call. Germline loops: CDR1 SGHAT, CDR2 FQNNGV. The CDR3 runs to 17 residues. The CDR3 DNA reads TGTGCCAGCAGCGGACCGGGTGGCGGGAGGGCCTGGTACGAGCAGTACTTC. This translates into CASSGPGGGRAWYEQYF.

The V call is TRBV20-1, the J call TRBJ1-2; 8 bases line up with TRBD1. This CDR3 contains 14 residues. CDR1 and CDR2 from the germline V gene are DFQATT and SNEGSKA (reference sequence). Trimming at V came to 4 bases and at J to 6 bases, leaving 10 bases not matched to a gene. CDR3 residues: CSATRMGQDDGYTF. In DNA form, the CDR3 reads TGCAGTGCTACCAGGATGGGACAGGATGATGGCTACACCTTC.

V usage is TRBV18 and J usage is TRBJ2-3; 8 nucleotides line up with TRBD2. The germline V gene has CDR1 KGHSH and CDR2 LQKENI. CDR3 size: 14 residues. With V trimmed by 4 bases and J by 7 bases, 7 bases remained unmatched. CDR3 residues: CASSHREGRNTQYF. In DNA, the CDR3 is TGTGCCAGCTCACACCGGGAGGGCCGGAATACGCAGTATTTT.

As regards this clonotype: A read error may explain this, as a much larger clone is one base away. The genes are TRBV2 and TRBJ1-1; unclear D gene. V was cut by 3 bases and J by 1 base, with 6 bases left in between. The CDR3 extends over 13 amino acids. Looked up from germline, CDR1 is SNHLY and CDR2 is FYNNEI. CDR3 in amino acids: CASSDTENTEAFF. The CDR3 DNA reads as TGTGCCAGCAGTGACACAGAGAACACTGAAGCTTTCTTT. The full variable domain, completed using reference TRBV2 and TRBJ1-1, is EPEVTQTPSHQVTQMGQEVILRCVPISNHLYFYWYRQILGQKVEFLVSFYNNEISEKSEIFDDQFSVERPDGSNFTLKIRSTKLEDSAMYFCASSDTENTEAFFGQGTRLTVV.

This clonotype has a handful of counts. The genes are TRBV12-3 or TRBV12-4 and TRBJ2-5; 11 bases are shared with TRBD2. J gave up 3 bases and V 6 bases, and 9 bases lay outside the gene matches. The length of the CDR3 is 16 residues. CDR3 in amino acids: CASSYTGTSGEETQYF. CDR3 in DNA: TGTGCCAGCAGCTACACCGGGACTAGCGGTGAAGAGACCCAGTACTTC.

The CDR3 region is CASSFPGNEKLFF. As DNA, the CDR3 is TGTGCCAGCAGCTTCCCGGGAAACGAAAAACTGTTTTTT. The rearrangement links TRBV7-6 to TRBJ1-4, with D unclear. The V end was cut by 3 bases, the J end by 8 bases, with 10 bases between. The CDR3 consists of 13 residues. Germline lookup yields CDR1 SGHVS and CDR2 FNYEAQ.